The TCR beta chain described here comes from a study of regulatory T cells in long-lasting Graves disease. The time point is: newly diagnosed GD, antithyroid drugs for less than 3 months. The TCR library was made from RNA that had been extracted from PBMCs in TRIzol. Overall study findings and caveats: Sampling was limited to peripheral blood rather than thyroid tissue.

This clonotype has ten or more counts. Its antigen is undetermined. The germline V gene encodes CDR1 DFQATT and CDR2 SNEGSKA (reference sequence). This CDR3 region has 14 residues. Deletions cut 5 bases from V and 4 bases from J, with 17 bases between. TCR beta libraries were built with iRepertoire HTBI primers and Arm-PCR of CDR3 regions. MiXCR was run by TCRdb on the multiplex PCR reads, yielding one entry per CDR3 protein. The table includes fewer than 350,000 distinct CDR3 sequences, 15% to 20% detected once. This clonotype originated in a female donor with Graves disease. The sequencing used peripheral blood mononuclear cells (PBMCs), collected at new diagnosis, from a patient treated with antithyroid drugs. The chain combines TRBV20-1 with TRBJ2-5; possible D gene TRBD2, 5 bases. CDR3 loop: CSAVEGSLGETQYF. The CDR3 nucleotides are TGCAGTGCTGTCGAGGGTTCCCTCGGAGAGACCCAGTACTTC.